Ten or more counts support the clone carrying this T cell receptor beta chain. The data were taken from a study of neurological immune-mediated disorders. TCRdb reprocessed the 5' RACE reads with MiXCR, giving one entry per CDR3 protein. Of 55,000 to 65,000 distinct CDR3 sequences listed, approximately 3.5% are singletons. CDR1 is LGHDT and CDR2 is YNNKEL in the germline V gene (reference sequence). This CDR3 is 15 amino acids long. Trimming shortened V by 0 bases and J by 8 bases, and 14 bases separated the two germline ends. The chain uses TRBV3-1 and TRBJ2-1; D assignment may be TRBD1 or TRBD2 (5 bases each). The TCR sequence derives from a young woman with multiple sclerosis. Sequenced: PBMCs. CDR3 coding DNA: TGTGCCAGCAGCCAAGAGGGGCGGGCCCGCGATGAGCAGTTCTTC. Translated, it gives CASSQEGRARDEQFF.